This T cell receptor beta chain stems from a study of T cell responses to AZD1222 COVID-19 vaccine. General study points: Baseline serostatus was positive in only a handful of AZD1222 recipients. Scientists sampled the repertoires only once the peak T cell response had passed. Regions 160-218 and 743-854 dominated among vaccine-associated CD4 TCRs spanning spike. Most donors were white British, females outnumbered males, and clonal diversity was possibly underestimated.

Clones were sequenced by immunoSEQ multiplex PCR, and TCRdb holds only the in-frame ones, with some missing. The sample holds about 170,000 clones; 90% to 95% are singletons and the top ten take 3.5% to 4.5%. As regards this clone: Antigen unknown.

Germline V CDR1 and CDR2: SGHVS, FNYEAQ. The length of the CDR3 is 16 residues. After removal of 3 bases from V and 3 bases from J, the junction contained 6 bases not matched to a gene. This receptor was identified in an adult in good health. The V call is TRBV7-6, the J call TRBJ2-2, with 8 bases lining up with TRBD1. The sequenced sample was peripheral blood, obtained on day 0 of AZD1222 vaccination. CDR3 nucleotides: TGTGCCAGCAGCTTGGCGGGACAGGTTTACACCGGGGAGCTGTTTTTT. This encodes CASSLAGQVYTGELFF.